This T cell receptor beta chain stems from a study of neoadjuvant anti-PD-1 for oral cavity cancer. Study background: Before surgery, most patients got three to four biweekly 3 mg/kg nivolumab doses. Study results and limitations: Each response group had just a few patients in TCR analyses.

Germline V gene lookup returns CDR1 SGDLS and CDR2 YYNGEE. This CDR3 has 11 amino acids. V dropped 7 bases and J dropped 5 bases, with 10 bases sitting between them. Of note for this clone: What it binds is unknown.

As for time point: after neoadjuvant nivolumab, at surgical resection. Patients had HPV-negative, locally advanced oral cavity squamous cell carcinoma. Here immunoSEQ multiplex PCR was the method, and the copy in TCRdb shows in-frame clones only, minus some. Of 9,500 to 15,000 clones detected, around 75% appear once; the ten largest clones hold around 2.5%. This rearrangement joins TRBV9 to TRBJ2-7; D possibly matches TRBD1 or TRBD2 (5 bases each). This receptor was identified in a person aged 40 to 85 with oral cavity squamous cell carcinoma. Sample: PBMCs, taken after nivolumab (anti-PD-1) treatment. The CDR3 reads CASGGSHEQYF. Here the CDR3 DNA reads TGTGCCAGCGGGGGAAGCCACGAGCAGTACTTC.